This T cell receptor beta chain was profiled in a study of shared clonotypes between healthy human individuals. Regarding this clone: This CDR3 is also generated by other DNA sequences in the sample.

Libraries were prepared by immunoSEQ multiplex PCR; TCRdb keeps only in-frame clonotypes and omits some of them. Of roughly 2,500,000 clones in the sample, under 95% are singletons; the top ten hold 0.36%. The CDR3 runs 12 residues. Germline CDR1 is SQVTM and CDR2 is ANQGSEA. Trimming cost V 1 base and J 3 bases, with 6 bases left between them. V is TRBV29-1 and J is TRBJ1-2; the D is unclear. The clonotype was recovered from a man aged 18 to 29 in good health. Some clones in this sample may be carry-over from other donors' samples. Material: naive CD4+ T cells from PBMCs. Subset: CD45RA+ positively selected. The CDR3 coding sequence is TGCAGCGTTGAAGGGACTGACTATGGCTACACCTTC. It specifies CSVEGTDYGYTF.